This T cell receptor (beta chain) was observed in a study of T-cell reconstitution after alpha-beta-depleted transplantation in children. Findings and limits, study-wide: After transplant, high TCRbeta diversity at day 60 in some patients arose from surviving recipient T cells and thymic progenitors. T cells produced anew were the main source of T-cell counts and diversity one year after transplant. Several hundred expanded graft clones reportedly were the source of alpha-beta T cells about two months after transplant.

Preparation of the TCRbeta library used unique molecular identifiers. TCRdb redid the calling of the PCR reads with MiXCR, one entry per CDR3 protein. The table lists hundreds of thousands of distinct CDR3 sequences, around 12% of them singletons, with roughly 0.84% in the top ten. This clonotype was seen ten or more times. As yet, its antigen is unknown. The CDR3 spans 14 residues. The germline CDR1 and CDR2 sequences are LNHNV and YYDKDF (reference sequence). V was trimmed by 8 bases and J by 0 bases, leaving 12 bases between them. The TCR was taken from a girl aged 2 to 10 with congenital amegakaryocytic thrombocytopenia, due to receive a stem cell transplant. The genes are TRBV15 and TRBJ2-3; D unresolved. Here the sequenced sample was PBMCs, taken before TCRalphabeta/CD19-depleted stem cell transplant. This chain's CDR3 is CATARVLSTDTQYF. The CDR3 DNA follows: TGTGCCACCGCTAGGGTACTGAGCACAGATACGCAGTATTTT.